The 13 T cell receptor beta chains below come from one sample, sequenced in a study of shared clonotypes between healthy human individuals. TCRdb keeps only in-frame clones here, not all; method: immunoSEQ multiplex PCR. The sample shows roughly 2.2 million clones, roughly 90% of them seen only once. The sample taken for sequencing was naive CD4+ T cells from PBMCs. Regarding subset: CD45RA+ positively selected. The source is a man aged 18 to 29 in good health. Some clones in this sample may be carry-over from other donors' samples.

The V and J genes are TRBV19 and TRBJ2-1; no reliable D call. The germline V gene encodes CDR1 LNHDA and CDR2 SQIVND (reference sequence). This CDR3 has 13 amino acids. V lost 5 bases and J lost 4, with 9 bases in between. CDR3 sequence: CASSLVAYNEQFF. The CDR3, as DNA: TGTGCCAGTAGTTTAGTCGCGTACAATGAGCAGTTCTTC.

The CDR3 DNA reads as TGCGCCAGCAGTGGAACTAGGACCAATGAGCAGTTCTTC. Protein: CASSGTRTNEQFF. This sequence joins TRBV10-1 and TRBJ2-1, with D maybe TRBD2 (5 bases). The CDR3 has 13 amino acids. V was pared by 4 bases and J by 6 bases, with 10 bases between. Germline V lookup: CDR1 WNHNN, CDR2 SYGVQD (reference sequence).

The J gene is TRBJ2-2, the V gene TRBV2; D is undetermined. Trimming pared 0 bases from V and 2 bases from J, leaving 7 bases between. Germline CDR1 and CDR2: SNHLY and FYNNEI. The CDR3 totals 15 residues. The CDR3: CASSEAGGNTGELFF. DNA for the CDR3: TGTGCCAGCAGTGAAGCAGGCGGAAACACCGGGGAGCTGTTTTTT.

The chain links TRBV14 to TRBJ2-7; maybe TRBD2 (6 bases). CDR1 is SGHDN, CDR2 FVKESK, per germline. V lost 2 bases and J lost 7, with 12 bases in between. This CDR3 region has 13 residues. Written as DNA, the CDR3 is TGTGCCAGCAGCCAACTGGGGACTCGGGAGCAGTACTTC. Its translation is CASSQLGTREQYF.

The chain combines TRBV10-3 with TRBJ2-7; D is possibly TRBD2 (6 bases). The CDR3 totals 13 residues. Germline lookup yields CDR1 ENHRY and CDR2 SYGVKD. Trimming stripped 3 bases from V and 4 bases from J, with 10 bases between. The CDR3 nucleotides read TGTGCCATCAGTGAAGGAGGGAGATACGAGCAGTACTTC. Translation: CAISEGGRYEQYF.

The chain joins TRBV30 to TRBJ2-5; D assignment may be TRBD1 or TRBD2 (5 bases each). TRBJ2-7 explains the end of the DNA better; the J call may be wrong. The CDR3 has 15 amino acids. Germline CDR1 reads GTSNPN; CDR2 reads SVGIG (reference sequence). The CDR3 loop is CAWSVPGTRSDEQYF. The DNA of the CDR3 is TGTGCCTGGAGTGTACCAGGGACCAGGAGCGACGAGCAGTACTTC.

The chain has TRBV7-8 and TRBJ1-1; perhaps TRBD1 as D (5 bases). CDR1 is SGHVS, CDR2 FQNEAQ, per germline. This CDR3 is 16 amino acids long. The ends were cut back, 4 bases at V and 4 bases at J, with 19 bases in the middle. The DNA for the CDR3 is TGTGCCAGCAGCTCCCTCCCTGGGCAGGGTGGCACTGAAGCTTTCTTT. Translating it yields CASSSLPGQGGTEAFF.

The count of this clone is one. The J gene is TRBJ2-1, the V gene TRBV28; 10 bases are a match to TRBD2. The J segment lost 8 bases and the V segment lost 6 bases, leaving 10 bases of the junction unmatched. Per germline, CDR1 MDHEN and CDR2 SYDVKM. This CDR3 contains 15 residues. The CDR3 sequence: CASRQREGSIHEQFF. The CDR3 DNA is TGTGCCAGCAGGCAGCGGGAGGGATCTATCCATGAGCAGTTCTTC.

The chain is built from TRBV19 and TRBJ2-2; 8 bases agree with TRBD1. The CDR3 length is 17 residues. Germline V CDR1 and CDR2: LNHDA, SQIVND (reference sequence). V lost 5 bases, J lost 2 bases, and 10 bases stayed unmatched. The CDR3 coding sequence is TGTGCCAGTAGTCCCCAGGGGGCCTCGGGAAACACCGGGGAGCTGTTTTTT. Encoded protein: CASSPQGASGNTGELFF.

The chain carries TRBV30 and TRBJ1-4; TRBD1 matches at 7 bases. The CDR3 length is 14 residues. V dropped 3 bases and J dropped 6; count of bases not matched to a gene: 7. The germline gives CDR1 GTSNPN, CDR2 SVGIG (reference sequence). The CDR3 spells CAWSQGVSYEKLFF. The DNA for the CDR3 is TGTGCCTGGAGCCAGGGGGTATCTTATGAAAAACTGTTTTTT. Looking up the rest from reference TRBV30 and TRBJ1-4 gives the full variable domain: SQTIHQWPATLVQPVGSPLSLECTVEGTSNPNLYWYRQAAGRGLQLLFYSVGIGQISSEVPQNLSASRPQDRQFILSSKKLLLSDSGFYLCAWSQGVSYEKLFFGSGTQLSVL.

The V gene is TRBV13, the J gene TRBJ2-7, with 12 bases fitting TRBD1. The CDR3 contains 15 residues. CDR1 is PRHDT and CDR2 is FYEKMQ in the germline V gene (reference sequence). V dropped 5 bases and J dropped 4; count of bases not matched to a gene: 6. The CDR3 bases are TGTGCCAGCAGCCCCCGGGACAGGGGGCTATACGAGCAGTACTTC. Translated: CASSPRDRGLYEQYF.

The chain has TRBV4-1 and TRBJ2-6; D is possibly TRBD2 (5 bases). CDR1 and CDR2 (germline): MGHRA, YSYEKL. CDR3 size: 17 residues. V gave up 0 bases and J gave up 1 base, with 10 bases separating them. CDR3 region: CASSQEVGESGANVLTF. Written as DNA, the CDR3 is TGCGCCAGCAGCCAAGAGGTCGGGGAATCTGGGGCCAACGTCCTGACTTTC.

The rearrangement uses TRBV2 and TRBJ2-5; D may be TRBD1 (5 bases). The V end lost 7 bases, the J end lost 0 bases, and 12 bases lay between the germline ends. From germline, CDR1 is SNHLY and CDR2 FYNNEI. The CDR3 loop spans 14 amino acids. The CDR3 spells CASIRALYQETQYF. CDR3 nucleotide sequence: TGTGCCAGCATCAGGGCGCTTTACCAAGAGACCCAGTACTTC. Looking up the rest from reference TRBV2 and TRBJ2-5 gives the full variable domain: EPEVTQTPSHQVTQMGQEVILRCVPISNHLYFYWYRQILGQKVEFLVSFYNNEISEKSEIFDDQFSVERPDGSNFTLKIRSTKLEDSAMYFCASIRALYQETQYFGPGTRLLVL.